A selection of T cell receptor beta chains follows, all from one sample in a study of blood T cells in healthy people across ages. TCRdb re-called the 5' RACE reads with MiXCR, one entry per CDR3 protein. The sample lists hundreds of thousands of distinct CDR3 sequences; under 35% were seen once. Sequences were obtained from blood. The source is a woman older than 75 in good health. Both conserved end residues are part of each CDR3. Fields, in order: V gene, clone size, D gene, J gene, CDR3 protein, CDR3 DNA. A D gene is named only where the DNA matches it firmly. Clone size is stated in some rows and not others, as once, few, many or a class when expanded.

V gene: TRBV20-1
clone size: NA
D gene: NA
J gene: TRBJ2-1
CDR3 protein: CRAPDSSETQFF
CDR3 DNA: TGCAGGGCACCGGACAGTTCAGAGACCCAGTTCTTC

V gene: TRBV4-3
clone size: many
D gene: NA
J gene: TRBJ1-2
CDR3 protein: CASSQFDTPYGYTF
CDR3 DNA: TGCGCCAGCAGCCAATTCGACACCCCCTATGGCTACACCTTC

V gene: TRBV18
clone size: many
D gene: TRBD1
J gene: TRBJ2-7
CDR3 protein: CASSLDRGPSYEQYF
CDR3 DNA: TGTGCCAGCTCACTAGACAGGGGGCCCTCCTACGAGCAGTACTTC

V gene: TRBV12-3/TRBV12-4
clone size: NA
D gene: TRBD1
J gene: TRBJ1-4
CDR3 protein: CASSFGDRGGEKLFF
CDR3 DNA: TGTGCCAGCAGTTTTGGCGACAGGGGAGGTGAAAAACTGTTTTTT

V gene: TRBV20-1
clone size: NA
D gene: NA
J gene: TRBJ1-5
CDR3 protein: CSAHVGPPSTYSNQPQHF
CDR3 DNA: TGCAGTGCTCATGTGGGACCCCCCTCTACATATAGCAATCAGCCCCAGCATTTT

V gene: TRBV30
clone size: few
D gene: NA
J gene: TRBJ2-3
CDR3 protein: CAWTLSTDTQYF
CDR3 DNA: TGTGCCTGGACCCTTAGCACAGATACGCAGTATTTT

V gene: TRBV18
clone size: many
D gene: NA
J gene: TRBJ2-6
CDR3 protein: CASSEQRFSGANVLTF
CDR3 DNA: TGTGCCAGCTCTGAGCAACGTTTCTCTGGGGCCAACGTCCTGACTTTC

V gene: TRBV9
clone size: NA
D gene: NA
J gene: TRBJ1-3
CDR3 protein: CASSVGDPGNTIYF
CDR3 DNA: TGTGCCAGCAGCGTGGGGGACCCTGGAAACACCATATATTTT

V gene: TRBV4-1
clone size: many
D gene: NA
J gene: TRBJ2-3
CDR3 protein: CASSQDGRLGDTDTQYF
CDR3 DNA: TGCGCCAGCAGCCAAGATGGGCGATTAGGGGATACAGATACGCAGTATTTT

V gene: TRBV14
clone size: few
D gene: NA
J gene: TRBJ2-7
CDR3 protein: CASRLETVKYYEQYF
CDR3 DNA: TGTGCCAGCAGGCTAGAGACTGTTAAATACTACGAGCAGTACTTC

V gene: TRBV5-1
clone size: few
D gene: TRBD2
J gene: TRBJ2-5
CDR3 protein: CASSPQRGGPETQYF
CDR3 DNA: TGCGCCAGCAGCCCTCAGCGGGGGGGCCCCGAGACCCAGTACTTC

V gene: TRBV10-3
clone size: many
D gene: NA
J gene: TRBJ2-7
CDR3 protein: CAISAQPATYEQYF
CDR3 DNA: TGTGCCATCAGTGCTCAGCCGGCCACCTACGAGCAGTACTTC

V gene: TRBV18
clone size: NA
D gene: NA
J gene: TRBJ1-1
CDR3 protein: CASSPRQENTEAFF
CDR3 DNA: TGTGCCAGCTCACCCCGACAGGAGAACACTGAAGCTTTCTTT

V gene: TRBV5-6
clone size: NA
D gene: TRBD1
J gene: TRBJ2-2
CDR3 protein: CASSMTGGLYTGELFF
CDR3 DNA: TGTGCCAGCAGCATGACAGGGGGCCTGTACACCGGGGAGCTGTTTTTT

V gene: TRBV5-5
clone size: few
D gene: NA
J gene: TRBJ2-7
CDR3 protein: CASSLNHGEQYF
CDR3 DNA: TGTGCCAGCAGCTTGAACCACGGCGAGCAGTACTTC

V gene: TRBV7-2
clone size: many
D gene: NA
J gene: TRBJ2-7
CDR3 protein: CASSLEAGPTYEQYF
CDR3 DNA: TGTGCCAGCAGCTTAGAGGCAGGCCCAACCTACGAGCAGTACTTC